This T cell receptor (beta chain) is from a study of early T cells in non-severe SARS-CoV-2 infection. This clonotype was seen only a few times. The CDR3 is made up of 17 amino acids. V was pared by 0 bases and J by 1 base, with 9 bases of the junction left unmatched. Germline V CDR1 and CDR2: SGHRS, YFSETQ. Unique molecular identifiers (one per individual cDNA molecule) were attached. TCRdb reanalysed the 5' RACE reads using MiXCR and keeps one entry per CDR3 protein. The sample lists 50,000 to 65,000 distinct CDR3 sequences, 20% to 25% occurring once. The receptor's source is an adult who was a healthcare worker with PCR-confirmed SARS-CoV-2 infection or an uninfected control (not recorded which). V gene TRBV5-1 combines with J gene TRBJ2-5; 7 bases are a match to TRBD2. Specimen: whole blood, collected at baseline. This CDR3 is CASSLVPGLPSQETQYF. DNA of the CDR3: TGCGCCAGCAGCTTGGTTCCGGGACTACCCTCCCAAGAGACCCAGTACTTC.